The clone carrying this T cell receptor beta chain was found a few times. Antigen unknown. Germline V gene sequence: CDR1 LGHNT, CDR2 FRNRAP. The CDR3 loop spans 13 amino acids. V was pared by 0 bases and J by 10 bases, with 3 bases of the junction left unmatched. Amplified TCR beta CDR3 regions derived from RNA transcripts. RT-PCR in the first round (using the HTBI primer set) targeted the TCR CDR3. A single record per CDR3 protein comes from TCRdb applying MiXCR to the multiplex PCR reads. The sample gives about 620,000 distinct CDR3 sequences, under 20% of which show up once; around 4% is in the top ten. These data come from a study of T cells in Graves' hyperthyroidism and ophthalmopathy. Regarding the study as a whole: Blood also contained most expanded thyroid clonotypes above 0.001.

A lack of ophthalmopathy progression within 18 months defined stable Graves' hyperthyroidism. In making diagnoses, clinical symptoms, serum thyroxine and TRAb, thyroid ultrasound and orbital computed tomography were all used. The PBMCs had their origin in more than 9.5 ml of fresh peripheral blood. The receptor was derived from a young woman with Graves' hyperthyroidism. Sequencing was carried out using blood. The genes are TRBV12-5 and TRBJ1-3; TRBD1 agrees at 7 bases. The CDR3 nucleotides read TGTGCTAGTGGTTTGGTACAGGGGAGTACCATATATTTT. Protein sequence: CASGLVQGSTIYF.